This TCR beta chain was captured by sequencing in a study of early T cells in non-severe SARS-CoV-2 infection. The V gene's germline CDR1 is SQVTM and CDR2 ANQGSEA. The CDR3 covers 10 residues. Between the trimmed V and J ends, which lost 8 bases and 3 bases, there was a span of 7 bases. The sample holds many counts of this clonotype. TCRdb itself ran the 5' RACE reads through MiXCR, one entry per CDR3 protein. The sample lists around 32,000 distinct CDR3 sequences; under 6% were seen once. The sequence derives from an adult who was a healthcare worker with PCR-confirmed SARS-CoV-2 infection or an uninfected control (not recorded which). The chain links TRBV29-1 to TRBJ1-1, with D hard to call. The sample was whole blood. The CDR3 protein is CSHSHTEAFF. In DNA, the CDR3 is TGCAGCCATTCACACACTGAAGCTTTCTTT.